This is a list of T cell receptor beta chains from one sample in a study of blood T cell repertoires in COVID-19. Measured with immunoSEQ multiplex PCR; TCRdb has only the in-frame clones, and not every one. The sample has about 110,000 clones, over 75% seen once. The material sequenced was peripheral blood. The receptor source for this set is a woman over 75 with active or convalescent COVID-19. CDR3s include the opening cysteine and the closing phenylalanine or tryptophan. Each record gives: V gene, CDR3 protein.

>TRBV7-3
CASSVGTSGRSDTQYF
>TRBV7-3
CASQSSGGTDTQYF
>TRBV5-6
CASSLVGQGETQYF
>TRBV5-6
CASSWGGRGSPLHF
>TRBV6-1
CASSDGYEQYF
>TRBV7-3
CASSILPIGGPREGSYNEQFF
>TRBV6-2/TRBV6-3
CASSYAVRGSDQPQHF
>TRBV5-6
CANRSSGANVLTF
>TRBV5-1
CASTYGSAGDTDTQYF
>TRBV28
CASSNYGAVAFF
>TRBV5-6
CASSLPTGVSYGYTF
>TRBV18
CASSPGGTNEKLFF
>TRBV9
CASSFRPDGGEQYF
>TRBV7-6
CASSGLAEEKQETQYF
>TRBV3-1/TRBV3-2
CASSQEFPGLAGGETQYF
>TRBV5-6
CASSWTSGTIRYNEQFF
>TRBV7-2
CASSKKAAGSGHTYEQYF